This is a list of T cell receptor beta chains from one sample in a study of CD8 T cells in acute hepatitis C reinfection. The protocol was immunoSEQ multiplex PCR, while the TCRdb copy is restricted to in-frame clones and leaves out a portion. The repertoire holds approximately 4,000 clones, roughly 40% seen once, with 8.7% in the top ten. Sequences were derived from HCV NS3-1073 tetramer-sorted CD8+ T cells from PBMCs, sampled during acute infection. These receptor sequences come from a man under 40 with chronic hepatitis C. Each CDR3 is given with its conserved first and last residue. A D gene is named only where the DNA matches it firmly. The size field is filled for only some rows; it gives once, few, many or a size class.

clone size	D gene	V gene	J gene	CDR3 DNA	CDR3 protein
medium-sized	NA	TRBV10-2	TRBJ2-7	TGCGCCAGCAGTAGCCTAACCGGGACAAGGATGACCTACGAGCAGTACTTC	CASSSLTGTRMTYEQYF
NA	TRBD1	TRBV15	TRBJ2-7	TGTGCCACCAGCTATCAGATAGGGGGCATGCCCTACGAGCAGTACTTC	CATSYQIGGMPYEQYF
NA	NA	TRBV4-3	TRBJ2-2	TGCGCCAGCAGCCAAGAAGTGGGGGCCCCCGGGGAGCTGTTTTTT	CASSQEVGAPGELFF
NA	TRBD2	TRBV7-3	TRBJ2-2	TGTGCCAGCAGTCCGGGGGGAAACACCGGGGAGCTGTTTTTT	CASSPGGNTGELFF
NA	NA	TRBV2	TRBJ2-7	TGTGCCAGCAGTAACAGCCCCTACGAGCAGTACTTC	CASSNSPYEQYF
NA	NA	TRBV25-1	TRBJ2-1	TGTGCCAGCCAAGGGTCGCTGACTAGAGCCATCGGCAATGAGCAGTTCTTC	CASQGSLTRAIGNEQFF
NA	TRBD1	TRBV4-3	TRBJ2-7	TGCGCCAGCAGCCAAGAGATCGGGACAGCGGCCTACGAGCAGTACTTC	CASSQEIGTAAYEQYF
few	NA	TRBV5-1	TRBJ1-1	TGCGCCAGCAGCTTTGTTCCGAACACTGAAGCTTTCTTT	CASSFVPNTEAFF
NA	TRBD1	TRBV19	TRBJ2-1	TGTGCCAGCAAAGTCCCGGGACAGGGGGAGCAGTTCTTC	CASKVPGQGEQFF
few	NA	TRBV7-6	TRBJ2-2	TGTGCCAGCAGCTTAGAACCTGGGGCACCCGGGGAGCTGTTTTTT	CASSLEPGAPGELFF
NA	NA	TRBV7-2	TRBJ2-1	TGTGCCAGCAGCTCAGGCTTCTTGGGGGAACCTAATGAGCAGTTCTTC	CASSSGFLGEPNEQFF
NA	NA	TRBV11-2	TRBJ2-7	TGTGCCAGCAGCTTAGAGGGCGCGGCAGGGGGGGGCGACGAGCAGTACTTC	CASSLEGAAGGGDEQYF
once	TRBD1	TRBV4-2	TRBJ2-7	TGTGCCAGCAGCCAAGAACAGGGGGCTTGGGGCGAGCAGTACTTC	CASSQEQGAWGEQYF
NA	NA	TRBV19	TRBJ2-7	TGTGCCAGTAGTATGGAACCGGGAGCACCGGGTGAGCAGTACTTC	CASSMEPGAPGEQYF
NA	NA	TRBV4-3	TRBJ2-1	TGCGCCAGCAGCGTTCTAGCTCCCTCCTACAATGAGCAGTTCTTC	CASSVLAPSYNEQFF
NA	NA	TRBV6-1	TRBJ2-1	TGTGCCAGCAGTGAAGAGGTGGGGGCCCCTGGTGAGCAGTTCTTC	CASSEEVGAPGEQFF
medium-sized	TRBD2	TRBV7-2	TRBJ2-5	TGTGCCAGCAGCATCGAGACTAGCGGGGGATATCAAGAGACCCAGTACTTC	CASSIETSGGYQETQYF
medium-sized	TRBD1	TRBV2	TRBJ2-1	TGTGCCAGCAGTGAGGGACAGGGGGTAATCAATGAGCAGTTCTTC	CASSEGQGVINEQFF
NA	TRBD2	TRBV4-2	TRBJ2-2	TGTGCCAGCAGCCAAGAAATATCGGGGGGGAACACCGGGGAGCTGTTTTTT	CASSQEISGGNTGELFF
once	NA	TRBV5-8	TRBJ2-1	TGTGCCAGCAGCACGGGCCGGGACACTGAGCAGTTCTTC	CASSTGRDTEQFF
NA	NA	TRBV4-2	TRBJ2-7	TGTGCCAGCAGCCAAGAGGTAGGGGGGCCGGGCGAGCAGTACTTC	CASSQEVGGPGEQYF
few	TRBD2	TRBV2	TRBJ2-7	TGTGCCAGCAGTGAAGTTACCGGGACTACCCCCTACGAGCAGTACTTC	CASSEVTGTTPYEQYF
NA	TRBD2	TRBV19	TRBJ2-1	TGTGCCAGTAGTAGTAGCGGGGGTGGTGAGCAGTTCTTC	CASSSSGGGEQFF
large	NA	TRBV4-2	TRBJ2-7	TGTGCCAGCAGCCAAGAAAATGGCAGCGAGCAGTACTTC	CASSQENGSEQYF
few	NA	TRBV4-1	TRBJ2-7	TGCGCCAGCAGCCAAGCTTACGGGTCCTCGAGCCCGGACACCTACGAGCAGTACTTC	CASSQAYGSSSPDTYEQYF
once	NA	TRBV15	TRBJ2-1	TGTGCCATCAACGAGGGGGACAATGAGCAGTTCTTC	CAINEGDNEQFF
once	NA	TRBV4-3	TRBJ1-1	TGCGCCAGCGGCGGTGAAGAGGGCGCTGAAGCTTTCTTT	CASGGEEGAEAFF
medium-sized	NA	TRBV4-1	TRBJ1-5	TGCGCCAGCTCCGAAGAGGGGGTACGTCAGCCCCAGCATTTT	CASSEEGVRQPQHF
once	TRBD1	TRBV15	TRBJ1-4	TGTGCCACCAGCAGCACCACAGGGGAGGAAAAACTGTTTTTT	CATSSTTGEEKLFF
NA	NA	TRBV25-1	TRBJ1-1	TGTGCCAGCAGTGCGGCAGGGACGAACACTGAAGCTTTCTTT	CASSAAGTNTEAFF
few	NA	TRBV5-8	TRBJ1-4	TGTGCCAGCAGCTCCCCCCGTGTGCAGGAAAAACTGTTTTTT	CASSSPRVQEKLFF
medium-sized	TRBD1	TRBV6-6	TRBJ1-2	TGTGCCAGCAGTTGGGACAGTCAAACCCTGGACTATGGCTACACCTTC	CASSWDSQTLDYGYTF
NA	TRBD2	TRBV7-9	TRBJ2-7	TGTGCCAGCAGCTTAGGGAGGACTAGCGGGCAGACCTACGAGCAGTACTTC	CASSLGRTSGQTYEQYF
NA	TRBD1	TRBV19	TRBJ2-7	TGTGCCAGTAGTATTCTCTCCGGGACAGGGGCTCCCTACGAGCAGTACTTC	CASSILSGTGAPYEQYF
NA	NA	TRBV6-1	TRBJ2-7	TGTGCCAGCAAGTTAGGGTCGGGAGAGCAGTACTTC	CASKLGSGEQYF
NA	TRBD1	TRBV4-1	TRBJ2-7	TGCGCCAGCAGCCAGGAAGGGCCGGGACAGGGGATTTACGAGCAGTACTTC	CASSQEGPGQGIYEQYF